This entry is about one T cell receptor beta chain. These data originate in a study of blood T cell repertoires in COVID-19. For the study at large: COVID-19 samples, acute and convalescent, were from the United States, Italy and Spain.

The CDR3 covers 16 residues. Germline values: CDR1 SEHNR, CDR2 FQNEAQ (reference sequence). With 5 bases clipped from V and 3 bases from J, the junction kept 9 bases outside the gene matches. Patients from Seattle were sampled longitudinally, starting during active infection. In the study's own analysis: Scientists estimated how many nucleated cells there were by amplifying reference gene primers. This table comes from immunoSEQ multiplex PCR, and its TCRdb copy is limited to in-frame clones, with some not included. V and J calls plus clone size are reproduced from that table; the DNA served to infer D and trimming. The sample comprises 250,000 to 350,000 clones, more than 80% of which are singletons, and approximately 6% rests with the top ten.

The sequence was collected from a woman aged 50 to 60 with COVID-19, enrolled during active disease. Sequences were obtained from peripheral blood. The chain couples TRBV7-9 to TRBJ2-1, with TRBD2 matching over 8 bases. The CDR3 sequence: CASSPWGSGNYNEQFF. DNA for the CDR3: TGTGCCAGCAGCCCTTGGGGTAGCGGGAACTACAATGAGCAGTTCTTC.